These 27 T cell receptor beta chains were all obtained from the same sample, sequenced in a study of cytomegalovirus exposure and HLA in healthy donors. PCR employed 60 Vbeta and 13 Jbeta primers. Measured with immunoSEQ multiplex PCR; TCRdb has only the in-frame clones, and not every one. The sample gives fewer than 150,000 clones, about 80% of which show up once; roughly 4.7% is in the top ten. The sequenced sample was PBMCs. The receptors here all came from a male donor in good health and CMV-seronegative.

This sequence joins TRBV6-6 and TRBJ2-7, with 10 bases lining up with TRBD1. After removal of 10 bases from V and 4 bases from J, the junction contained 7 bases not matched to a gene. CDR3 length equals 13 residues. Per germline, CDR1 MNHNY and CDR2 SVGAGI (reference sequence). For the CDR3, the DNA is TGTGCCACCGGAGGGACAGGGGAGTACGAGCAGTACTTC. Its protein product is CATGGTGEYEQYF.

This chain connects TRBV6-1 to TRBJ2-7, with 11 bases identical to TRBD1. The germline CDR1 and CDR2 sequences are MNHNS and SASEGT. V lost 1 base to trimming and J lost 2 bases; unmatched junction nucleotides: 4. The CDR3 contains 16 residues. The CDR3 nucleotides are TGTGCCAGCAGTGAAGGAGGACAGGGGGCTCCCTACGAGCAGTACTTC. It is translated as CASSEGGQGAPYEQYF.

The genes are TRBV6-5 and TRBJ2-2; perhaps TRBD1 as D (5 bases). The CDR3 is 15 residues long. The V end was cut by 0 bases, the J end by 7 bases, with 12 bases between. Germline loops: CDR1 MNHEY, CDR2 SVGAGI. CDR3 DNA sequence: TGTGCCAGCAGTTACTCGCGGACAAGGAGCGGGGAGCTGTTTTTT. Translated, it gives CASSYSRTRSGELFF.

This clone has a single count. The chain joins TRBV7-8 to TRBJ2-3; D perhaps matches TRBD2 (5 bases). The V end lost 2 bases, the J end lost 6 bases, and 12 bases lay between the germline ends. Germline V gene lookup returns CDR1 SGHVS and CDR2 FQNEAQ. The CDR3 spans 14 residues. Here the CDR3 reads CASSLTSRWDTQYF. CDR3 bases: TGTGCCAGCAGCTTAACTAGTAGGTGGGATACGCAGTATTTT. Together with reference TRBV7-8 and TRBJ2-3, the CDR3 gives the full variable domain: GAGVSQSPRYKVAKRGQDVALRCDPISGHVSLFWYQQALGQGPEFLTYFQNEAQLDKSGLPSDRFFAERPEGSVSTLKIQRTQQEDSAVYLCASSLTSRWDTQYFGPGTRLTVL.

The V gene is TRBV19, the J gene TRBJ2-5; 10 bases fit TRBD1. J lost 5 bases, V lost 6 bases, and 12 bases had no gene match. Germline V gene sequence: CDR1 LNHDA, CDR2 SQIVND (reference sequence). CDR3 length: 16 amino acids. CDR3 coding DNA: TGTGCCAGTAGCTCTTGGGGGACAGGGGAGCAGGAGACCCAGTACTTC. It codes for CASSSWGTGEQETQYF.

The gene calls are TRBV18 and TRBJ1-1, with 7 bases lining up with TRBD1. The germline V gene encodes CDR1 KGHSH and CDR2 LQKENI. The CDR3 runs 14 residues. Losses at the gene ends were 8 bases for V and 1 base for J; bases not matched to a gene: 7. CDR3 DNA: TGTGCCAGCGCGGACCGGGACAGGAACACTGAAGCTTTCTTT. Encoded protein: CASADRDRNTEAFF.

This clone has only a few counts. The chain carries TRBV7-2 and TRBJ1-2; 10 bases line up with TRBD1. The CDR3 length is 16 residues. J lost 7 bases, V lost 1 base, and 9 bases had no gene match. CDR1 is SGHTA, CDR2 FQGNSA, per germline. The CDR3 loop is CASSLVTPGQGFGYTF. The CDR3 region has the DNA TGTGCCAGCAGCTTAGTGACTCCGGGACAGGGGTTTGGCTACACCTTC. The full variable domain, in which reference TRBV7-2 and TRBJ1-2 provide the parts outside the CDR3, is GAGVSQSPSNKVTEKGKDVELRCDPISGHTALYWYRQSLGQGLEFLIYFQGNSAPDKSGLPSDRFSAERTGGSVSTLTIQRTQQEDSAVYLCASSLVTPGQGFGYTFGSGTRLTVV.

The chain links TRBV27 to TRBJ1-5; no clear D gene. There are 15 residues in the CDR3. CDR1 and CDR2 from the germline V gene are MNHEY and SMNVEV (reference sequence). Between the trimmed V and J ends, which lost 5 bases and 0 bases, there was a span of 11 bases. CDR3 sequence: CASSPDMDSNQPQHF. The CDR3 DNA reads as TGTGCCAGCAGTCCCGACATGGATAGCAATCAGCCCCAGCATTTT.

The chain joins TRBV11-2 to TRBJ1-2; no firm D call. The germline V gene has CDR1 SGHAT and CDR2 FQNNGV. V was trimmed by 5 bases and J by 4 bases, leaving 11 bases between them. This CDR3 is 13 amino acids long. CDR3 protein: CASSPGISYGYTF. CDR3 in DNA: TGTGCCAGCAGCCCCGGGATCTCCTATGGCTACACCTTC.

The genes are TRBV7-2 and TRBJ2-2; TRBD1 might be the D (7 bases). This CDR3 is 15 amino acids long. Looked up from germline, CDR1 is SGHTA and CDR2 is FQGNSA. V was trimmed by 7 bases and J by 3 bases, leaving 15 bases between them. CDR3 sequence reads: CASTRGGGDTGELFF. CDR3 nucleotide sequence: TGTGCCAGCACCAGAGGAGGGGGCGACACCGGGGAGCTGTTTTTT. Together with reference TRBV7-2 and TRBJ2-2, the CDR3 gives the full variable domain: GAGVSQSPSNKVTEKGKDVELRCDPISGHTALYWYRQSLGQGLEFLIYFQGNSAPDKSGLPSDRFSAERTGGSVSTLTIQRTQQEDSAVYLCASTRGGGDTGELFFGEGSRLTVL.

CDR3 loop: CASSLGGQLYEQYF. DNA for the CDR3: TGCGCCAGCAGCTTGGGGGGACAACTTTACGAGCAGTACTTC. The chain combines TRBV5-1 with TRBJ2-7, with D maybe TRBD1 (6 bases). This CDR3 contains 14 residues. Deletions cut 0 bases from V and 4 bases from J, with 11 bases between. CDR1 is SGHRS, CDR2 YFSETQ, per germline. Filled out from reference TRBV5-1 and TRBJ2-7, the complete variable domain reads KAGVTQTPRYLIKTRGQQVTLSCSPISGHRSVSWYQQTPGQGLQFLFEYFSETQRNKGNFPGRFSGRQFSNSRSEMNVSTLELGDSALYLCASSLGGQLYEQYFGPGTRLTVT.

This clone was recorded a few times. The chain uses TRBV29-1 and TRBJ1-4; possible D gene TRBD1, 6 bases. The ends were cut back, 7 bases at V and 8 bases at J, with 17 bases in the middle. Per germline, CDR1 SQVTM and CDR2 ANQGSEA. CDR3 length equals 13 residues. The CDR3 protein is CSAKGGGREKLFF. In DNA, the CDR3 is TGCAGCGCCAAAGGGGGGGGTCGGGAAAAACTGTTTTTT.

This chain links TRBV29-1 with TRBJ2-2, with 10 positions matching TRBD1. The CDR3 extends over 15 amino acids. The V gene's germline CDR1 is SQVTM and CDR2 ANQGSEA. J lost 6 bases, V lost 4 bases, and 8 bases had no gene match. The CDR3 coding sequence is TGCAGCGTTGTAGGGACAGGGGTTCAACCCGGGGAGCTGTTTTTT. Translated: CSVVGTGVQPGELFF.

V gene TRBV7-3 combines with J gene TRBJ2-7; the match to TRBD2 covers 9 bases. V shed 2 bases, J shed 2 bases, and the junction held 4 bases outside the gene matches. This CDR3 region has 15 residues. CDR1 is SGHTA and CDR2 is FQGTGA in the germline V gene. The CDR3 DNA follows: TGTGCCAGCAGCTTAGATTCTAGCGGGGCCTACGAGCAGTACTTC. Protein: CASSLDSSGAYEQYF. The full variable domain, rest sourced from reference TRBV7-3 and TRBJ2-7, is GAGVSQTPSNKVTEKGKYVELRCDPISGHTALYWYRQSLGQGPEFLIYFQGTGAADDSGLPNDRFFAVRPEGSVSTLKIQRTERGDSAVYLCASSLDSSGAYEQYFGPGTRLTVT.

V and J are TRBV4-3 and TRBJ2-3; a weak D match, TRBD2 (7 bases). Per the germline V gene, CDR1 is LGHNA and CDR2 is YSLEER. The CDR3 totals 16 residues. The ends were cut back, 4 bases at V and 2 bases at J, with 16 bases in the middle. CDR3 coding DNA: TGCGCCAGCAGCCCACGGGGCGGGGGCGCCACAGATACGCAGTATTTT. Translated, it gives CASSPRGGGATDTQYF.

This clone came up once. V and J are TRBV5-4 and TRBJ2-2; a possible D gene is TRBD1 (6 bases). There are 18 residues in the CDR3. Germline V gives CDR1 SGHNT, CDR2 YYREEE (reference sequence). V was pared by 4 bases and J by 5 bases, with 24 bases between. CDR3 nucleotides: TGTGCCAGCAGCACATTCTGGACAGACCCTCGAGATACCGGGGAGCTGTTTTTT. Protein sequence: CASSTFWTDPRDTGELFF.

V is TRBV2 and J is TRBJ2-2; D is unresolved. This CDR3 has 14 amino acids. Germline V CDR1 and CDR2: SNHLY, FYNNEI. V lost 7 bases and J lost 6, with 15 bases in between. In nucleotides, the CDR3 is TGTGCCAGCAATATCGGTTATAGAGCCGGGGAGCTGTTTTTT. As protein: CASNIGYRAGELFF.

This clone was found once. V usage is TRBV6-6 and J usage is TRBJ1-5; D uncertain. This CDR3 spans 12 amino acids. V was shortened by 6 bases and J by 4 bases, with 7 bases between the two germline ends. Germline lookup yields CDR1 MNHNY and CDR2 SVGAGI (reference sequence). In DNA form, the CDR3 reads TGTGCCAGCAGATCACAAAATCAGCCCCAGCATTTT. It encodes CASRSQNQPQHF.

The chain uses TRBV5-6 and TRBJ2-1, with 8 bases lining up with TRBD2. The germline gives CDR1 SGHDT, CDR2 YYEEEE. V lost 10 bases and J lost 0; bases outside the gene matches: 6. CDR3 length equals 14 residues. CDR3 nucleotide sequence: TGTGCCGGTAGCGGGACAAGCTCCTACAATGAGCAGTTCTTC. It specifies CAGSGTSSYNEQFF. The whole variable domain, filled in from reference TRBV5-6 and TRBJ2-1, reads DAGVTQSPTHLIKTRGQQVTLRCSPKSGHDTVSWYQQALGQGPQFIFQYYEEEERQRGNFPDRFSGHQFPNYSSELNVNALLLGDSALYLCAGSGTSSYNEQFFGPGTRLTVL.

Only a few counts were recorded for this clone. The chain combines TRBV7-9 with TRBJ1-2, with D uncertain. V dropped 1 base and J dropped 0 bases, with 12 bases sitting between them. Germline V gives CDR1 SEHNR, CDR2 FQNEAQ (reference sequence). The CDR3 is made up of 16 amino acids. This CDR3 reads CASSLGGGPANYGYTF. In DNA form, the CDR3 reads TGTGCCAGCAGCTTAGGGGGAGGACCAGCTAACTATGGCTACACCTTC.

V is TRBV6-6 and J is TRBJ1-5; a weak D match, TRBD1 (5 bases). Germline V gene data show CDR1 as MNHNY and CDR2 as SVGAGI (reference sequence). V dropped 5 bases and J dropped 2 bases, with 10 bases sitting between them. This CDR3 has 14 residues. CDR3 loop: CASSPGQGNQPQHF. CDR3 nucleotide sequence: TGTGCCAGCAGTCCAGGGCAGGGCAATCAGCCCCAGCATTTT.

The rearrangement joins TRBV6-5 to TRBJ2-5; 9 bases match TRBD1. The ends lost 9 bases at V and 4 bases at J; junction bases unmatched: 12. This CDR3 spans 15 amino acids. From germline, CDR1 is MNHEY and CDR2 SVGAGI. The CDR3 DNA is TGTGCCAGAAATGGGAAGGGGACAGGGCCAGAGACCCAGTACTTC. It translates to CARNGKGTGPETQYF.

V and J are TRBV6-5 and TRBJ2-5; TRBD1 is a possible D gene (6 bases). This CDR3 comprises 14 residues. Trimming stripped 5 bases from V and 2 bases from J, with 12 bases between. Germline values: CDR1 MNHEY, CDR2 SVGAGI. CDR3 in DNA: TGTGCCAGCAGTAGGACAGCGGATCAAGAGACCCAGTACTTC. Translation gives CASSRTADQETQYF.

The CDR3 is CASSQIAGSDTQYF. The CDR3 bases are TGTGCCAGCAGCCAGATAGCAGGGTCGGATACGCAGTATTTT. The chain is built from TRBV14 and TRBJ2-3; D perhaps matches TRBD1 (5 bases). CDR3 length: 14 residues. V was cut by 3 bases and J by 6 bases, with 13 bases left in between. Germline-derived CDR1 and CDR2 are SGHDN and FVKESK.

This clone was picked up one time. The chain employs TRBV6-1 and TRBJ2-3, with D perhaps TRBD1 (5 bases). Trimming removed 2 bases from V and 7 bases from J, with 16 bases in between. This CDR3 contains 15 residues. Germline V gives CDR1 MNHNS, CDR2 SASEGT. The chain's CDR3 is CASSEFAQGMYTQYF. The CDR3 nucleotides are TGTGCCAGCAGTGAATTCGCCCAGGGCATGTATACGCAGTATTTT.

This rearrangement joins TRBV6-6 to TRBJ2-1; TRBD2 aligns across 9 bases. The V and J ends lost 7 bases and 2 bases, in that order; junction bases with no gene match: 3. The CDR3 covers 14 residues. Germline CDR1 MNHNY, CDR2 SVGAGI (reference sequence). The CDR3 loop is CASNLAGPYNEQFF. In nucleotides, the CDR3 is TGTGCCAGCAATCTAGCGGGGCCCTACAATGAGCAGTTCTTC.

The chain joins TRBV28 to TRBJ2-5; 8 nucleotides agree with TRBD1. This CDR3 comprises 15 residues. J lost 5 bases, V lost 5 bases, and 10 bases had no gene match. The germline V gene has CDR1 MDHEN and CDR2 SYDVKM. CDR3 sequence: CASSPRQGRDETQYF. DNA for the CDR3: TGTGCCAGCAGTCCCCGACAGGGGCGGGACGAGACCCAGTACTTC.